The T cell receptor beta chain under discussion was sequenced for a study of graft-versus-host responses after intestinal transplantation. Study information: Every recipient underwent anti-thymocyte globulin induction, then tacrolimus and steroids for roughly three years.

As regards this clone: Its antigen is still unknown.

The study's findings and limits: Early post-transplant declines in HvG were associated with peak levels of circulating GvH clones. Where graft-donor T cell macrochimerism was present, patients had high graft-versus-host to host-versus-graft clonal ratios in allografts. Among recipient marrow samples, GvH clones were found; some appeared first in ileum or blood.

Using immunoSEQ multiplex PCR, the repertoire was profiled, and TCRdb retains in-frame clones only, with some absent. Found here are about 39,000 clones, nearly 95% of them singletons; the top ten hold less than 0.25%. Germline V gives CDR1 SGHDT, CDR2 YYEEEE. CDR3 length: 13 residues. V was clipped by 4 bases and J by 6 bases, with 14 bases between them. V is TRBV5-6 and J is TRBJ2-7; a possible D gene is TRBD1 (6 bases). The input for sequencing was unstimulated CD8+ T cells sorted from spleen or lymph node cells, taken before transplant. The receptor was derived from a human donor who was the organ donor for an intestinal transplant. As DNA, the CDR3 is TGTGCCAGCAGCCAGATGCAGGGGCTCGAGCAGTACTTC. This encodes CASSQMQGLEQYF.